The next 5 T cell receptor beta chains were all read from a single sample in a study of cytomegalovirus exposure and HLA in healthy donors. PCR amplification relied on 60 Vbeta primers (plus 13 Jbeta primers). TCRdb's copy holds only in-frame clones and misses some; the assay was immunoSEQ multiplex PCR. The table for this sample gives approximately 120,000 clones. The specimen sequenced was PBMCs. These receptors were taken from a man between 18 and 29 years old in good health and CMV-seronegative.

This chain joins TRBV4-1 and TRBJ2-3, with 7 bases that match TRBD2. CDR1 and CDR2 (germline): MGHRA, YSYEKL. The CDR3 runs 14 residues. Trimming at V came to 5 bases and at J to 5 bases, leaving 7 bases not matched to a gene. The CDR3 loop reads CASSAFGGIDTQYF. DNA of the CDR3: TGCGCCAGCAGCGCATTCGGGGGGATAGATACGCAGTATTTT.

The chain carries TRBV5-6 and TRBJ1-6; 7 bases match TRBD1. Germline V gene lookup returns CDR1 SGHDT and CDR2 YYEEEE. The CDR3 has 16 residues. J gave up 1 base and V 4 bases, and 5 bases lay outside the gene matches. The CDR3 DNA sequence: TGTGCCAGCAGCCCCGACAGGGATTCCTATAATTCACCCCTCCACTTT. It encodes CASSPDRDSYNSPLHF.

The V gene is TRBV14, the J gene TRBJ2-7, with 8 bases fitting TRBD2. The CDR3 has 14 residues. V gave up 10 bases and J gave up 6 bases; unmatched junction bases: 14. Germline V gene sequence: CDR1 SGHDN, CDR2 FVKESK. CDR3 sequence reads: CATSNGLARGEQYF. CDR3 coding DNA: TGTGCCACCTCCAATGGACTAGCAAGGGGCGAGCAGTACTTC.

The chain uses TRBV7-8 and TRBJ2-7, with D maybe TRBD2 (5 bases). The V gene lost 5 bases and the J gene lost 5 bases, with 16 bases spanning the gap. In germline, CDR1 is SGHVS, CDR2 FQNEAQ. The CDR3 has 14 residues. The CDR3 DNA sequence: TGTGCCAGCAGCCCCGTCCCCGGGAAGAACGAGCAGTACTTC. Its translation is CASSPVPGKNEQYF.

The chain carries TRBV6-1 and TRBJ1-2; D is unclear. This CDR3 has 12 amino acids. V was pared by 11 bases and J by 0 bases, with 10 bases between. The germline gives CDR1 MNHNS, CDR2 SASEGT. The CDR3 DNA reads TGTGCCGCCGCAGGTTCTAACTATGGCTACACCTTC. Translation gives CAAAGSNYGYTF.